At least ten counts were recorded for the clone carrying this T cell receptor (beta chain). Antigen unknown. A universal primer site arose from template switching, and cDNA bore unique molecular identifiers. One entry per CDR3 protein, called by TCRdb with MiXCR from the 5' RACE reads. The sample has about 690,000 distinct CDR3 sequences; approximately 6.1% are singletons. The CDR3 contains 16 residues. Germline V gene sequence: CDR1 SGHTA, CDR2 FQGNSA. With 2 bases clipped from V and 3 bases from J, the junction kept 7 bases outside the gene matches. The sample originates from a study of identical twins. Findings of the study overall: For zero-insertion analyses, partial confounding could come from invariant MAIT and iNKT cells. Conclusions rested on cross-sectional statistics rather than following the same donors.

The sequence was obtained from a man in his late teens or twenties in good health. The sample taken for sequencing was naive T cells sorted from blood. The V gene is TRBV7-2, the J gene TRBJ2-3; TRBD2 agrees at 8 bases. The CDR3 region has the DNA TGTGCCAGCAGCTTATTTAGCGGGATATCAACAGATACGCAGTATTTT. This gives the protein CASSLFSGISTDTQYF.